This TCR beta chain was sequenced for a study of cytomegalovirus exposure and HLA in healthy donors. PCR employed 60 Vbeta and 13 Jbeta primers. TCRdb's table, derived via immunoSEQ multiplex PCR, lists solely in-frame clones and lacks some. The table records 150,000 to 200,000 clones, 81% of them present only once. This clone was detected only once. The antigen is not known. Study-level results: Previously analyzed data showed that most TCR beta V segments were productive at a frequency of about 87% or about 30%.

This clonotype was sampled from a woman aged 25 to 39 in good health and CMV-seronegative. Sequencing was performed on PBMCs.

The CDR3 spells CASSLYREDEQYF. Here the CDR3 DNA reads TGTGCCAGCAGCTTATACAGGGAAGACGAGCAGTACTTC. The rearrangement uses TRBV7-2 and TRBJ2-7, with D possibly matching TRBD1 (6 bases). The V end was cut by 2 bases, the J end by 5 bases, with 10 bases between. The CDR3 sequence is 13 residues long. Germline V gene sequence: CDR1 SGHTA, CDR2 FQGNSA. The entire variable domain, with the rest obtained from reference TRBV7-2 and TRBJ2-7, is as follows: GAGVSQSPSNKVTEKGKDVELRCDPISGHTALYWYRQSLGQGLEFLIYFQGNSAPDKSGLPSDRFSAERTGGSVSTLTIQRTQQEDSAVYLCASSLYREDEQYFGPGTRLTVT.